The clone carrying this TCR beta chain was picked up a small number of times. This entry belongs to a study of spatial heterogeneity in lung cancer. CDR3 size: 13 residues. V lost 4 bases, J lost 9 bases, and 14 bases lay in between. Germline assignment: CDR1 SGHNT and CDR2 YYREEE (reference sequence). This sample's time point: sample taken at primary tumor resection. Whole RNA from tumor, nontumor lung or frozen PBMC was sequenced unsorted. Every cDNA TCR molecule received its own unique molecular identifier. MiXCR, run by TCRdb on the 5' RACE reads, gives a single entry per CDR3 protein. The repertoire holds around 40,000 distinct CDR3 sequences, with about 5.8% as singletons.

Specimen: PBMCs, collected at surgery. V and J are TRBV5-4 and TRBJ2-1; the D gene is possibly TRBD2 (6 bases). This clonotype originated in a male donor with early-stage non-small cell lung cancer. CDR3 coding DNA: TGTGCCAGCAGCCCGGGGGAGAGCATTGAGCAGTTCTTC. Its protein product is CASSPGESIEQFF.